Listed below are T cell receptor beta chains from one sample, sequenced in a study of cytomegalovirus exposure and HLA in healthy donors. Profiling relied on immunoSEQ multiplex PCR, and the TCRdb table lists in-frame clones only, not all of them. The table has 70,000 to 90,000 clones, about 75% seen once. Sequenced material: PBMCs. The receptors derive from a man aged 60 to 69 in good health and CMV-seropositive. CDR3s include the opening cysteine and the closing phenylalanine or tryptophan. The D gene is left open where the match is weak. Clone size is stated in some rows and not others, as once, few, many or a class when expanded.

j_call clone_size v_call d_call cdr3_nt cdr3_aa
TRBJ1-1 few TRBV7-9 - TGTTCCAGCAGCCTTATAATTTTGAACACTGAAGCTTTCTTT CSSSLIILNTEAFF
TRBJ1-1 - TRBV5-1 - TGCGCCAGCAGCCCGACCACGGGACTCGGCGGGGAAGCTTTCTTT CASSPTTGLGGEAFF
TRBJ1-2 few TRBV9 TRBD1 TGTGCCAGCAGCCCATCAAGGGGACAGGGGGTTGGCTACACCTTC CASSPSRGQGVGYTF
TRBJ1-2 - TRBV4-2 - TGTGCCAGCAGCCAAGTTTTCGCGGGGGAACAGTATGGCTACACCTTC CASSQVFAGEQYGYTF
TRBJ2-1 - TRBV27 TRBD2 TGTGCCAGCAGTTCTAGCGGGGGGGCCTACAATGAGCAGTTCTTC CASSSSGGAYNEQFF
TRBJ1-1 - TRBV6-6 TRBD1 TGTGCCAGCAGCTCAAACGGACAGGAGAACACTGAAGCTTTCTTT CASSSNGQENTEAFF
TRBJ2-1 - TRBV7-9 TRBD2 TGTGCCAGCAGCTCCAAGGGGGGGACTAGCGGGGTAAATGAGCAGTTCTTC CASSSKGGTSGVNEQFF
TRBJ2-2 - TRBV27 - TGTGCCAGCAGTTACGGACTAAACACCGGGGAGCTGTTTTTT CASSYGLNTGELFF
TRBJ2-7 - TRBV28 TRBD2 TGTGCCAGCAGTTCCCCTTCGTGGCGGGAGCAGGACGAGCAGTACTTC CASSSPSWREQDEQYF
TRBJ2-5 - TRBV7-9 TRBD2 TGTGCCAGCAGCCTTGGCTTGGCCAACTTCGGGGGGGAGACCCAGTACTTC CASSLGLANFGGETQYF
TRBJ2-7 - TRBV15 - TGTGCCACCAGCAGTAACCGGTTCTACGAGCAGTACTTC CATSSNRFYEQYF
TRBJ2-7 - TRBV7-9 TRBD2 TGTGCCAGCACCGGAATAGCGGGGGGCTACTACGAGCAGTACTTC CASTGIAGGYYEQYF
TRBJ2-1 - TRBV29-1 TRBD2 TGCAGCGTTGAAGATCTTACTAGCGGGAGGTCGAGCTCCTACAATGAGCAGTTCTTC CSVEDLTSGRSSSYNEQFF
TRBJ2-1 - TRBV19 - TGTGCCAGTAGTATTGCTAACAGGGCTAGGGGAACTGAGCAGTTCTTC CASSIANRARGTEQFF
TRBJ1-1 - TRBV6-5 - TGTGCCAGCGGGCGAGACAGGCCGTCGGAAGCTTTCTTT CASGRDRPSEAFF
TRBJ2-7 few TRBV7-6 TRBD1 TGTGCCAGCAGCTTAGGGACAGGGTTGTACGAGCAGTACTTC CASSLGTGLYEQYF
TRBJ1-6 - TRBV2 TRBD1 TGTGCCAGCAGCATTCGGGACAGCTCCTATAATTCACCCCTCCACTTT CASSIRDSSYNSPLHF
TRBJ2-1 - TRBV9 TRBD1 TGTGCCAGCAGCGTAGGAAAGACAGGGTTGGTCAATGAGCAGTTCTTC CASSVGKTGLVNEQFF
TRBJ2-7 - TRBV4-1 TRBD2 TGCGCCAGCAGCCAAGGGGATAGCGGGACCTACGAGCAGTACTTC CASSQGDSGTYEQYF
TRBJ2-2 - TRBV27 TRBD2 TGTGCCAGCAGTGAGGGGACTAGCGGGAACACCGGGGAGCTGTTTTTT CASSEGTSGNTGELFF
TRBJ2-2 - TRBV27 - TGTGCCAGCAGTTTAGCTTACAGGTCCGGGGAGCTGTTTTTT CASSLAYRSGELFF
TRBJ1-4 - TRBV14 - TGTGCCAGCAGTCGTCAGGGGTTTAATGAAAAACTGTTTTTT CASSRQGFNEKLFF
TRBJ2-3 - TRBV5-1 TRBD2 TGCGCCAGCAGCTTGACTAGCGGATCCCTCGATACGCAGTATTTT CASSLTSGSLDTQYF
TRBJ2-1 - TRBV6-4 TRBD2 TGTGCCAGCAGCCCTGCCAGCGGGAGTTACAATGAGCAGTTCTTC CASSPASGSYNEQFF
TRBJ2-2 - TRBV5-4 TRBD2 TGTGCCAGCAGCCCGGGACTAGCCCCGGGCGGGGAGCTGTTTTTT CASSPGLAPGGELFF
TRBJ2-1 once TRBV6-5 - TGTGCCAGCAGTTTGTCCTCCGGTGACAATGAGCAGTTCTTC CASSLSSGDNEQFF
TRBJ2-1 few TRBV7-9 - TGTGCCAGCAGCTTAGCCAGGGGAAATGAGCAGTTCTTC CASSLARGNEQFF
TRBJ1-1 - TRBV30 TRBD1 TGTGCCTGGGGGACAGGGACGGCCACTGAAGCTTTCTTT CAWGTGTATEAFF
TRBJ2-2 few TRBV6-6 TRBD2 TGTGCCATCAAGACTAGCGGGGGCCTAGACACCGGGGAGCTGTTTTTT CAIKTSGGLDTGELFF
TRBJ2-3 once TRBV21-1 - TGTGCCAGCAGCAAAGTACGGGAGGGCTACCCAGATACGCAGTATTTT CASSKVREGYPDTQYF
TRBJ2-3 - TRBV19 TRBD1 TGTGCCAGCGGGACAGGGGTGGCAGATACGCAGTATTTT CASGTGVADTQYF
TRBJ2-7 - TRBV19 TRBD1 TGTGCCAGTAGTTTTCGGACAGGGTATACCTACGAGCAGTACTTC CASSFRTGYTYEQYF
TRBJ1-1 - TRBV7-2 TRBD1 TGTGCCAGCAGCCGCGACAGGGTGGTCGCTGAAGCTTTCTTT CASSRDRVVAEAFF
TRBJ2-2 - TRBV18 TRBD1 TGTGCCAGCTCATCCCTCACAGGGGGATCCGGGGAGCTGTTTTTT CASSSLTGGSGELFF
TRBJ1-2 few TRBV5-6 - TGTGCCAGCAGCTTGGATCCTCCTACCGCCTATGGCTACACCTTC CASSLDPPTAYGYTF
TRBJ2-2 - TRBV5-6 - TGTGCCAGCAGCTCCGTGGACAGAAACACCGGGGAGCTGTTTTTT CASSSVDRNTGELFF
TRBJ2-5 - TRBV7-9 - TGTGCCAGCAGCTTAGGCCAGCGTAAAGAGACCCAGTACTTC CASSLGQRKETQYF
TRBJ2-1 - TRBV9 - TGTGCCAGCAGCGCAGGCTTACGTGGGTATACCTACAATGAGCAGTTCTTC CASSAGLRGYTYNEQFF
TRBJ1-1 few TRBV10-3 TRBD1 TGTGCCAGCAGTACCTCGGTAGGGGGCATAGGAGCTTTCTTT CASSTSVGGIGAFF
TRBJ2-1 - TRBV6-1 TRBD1 TGTGCCAGCACCCCCGGGACAGTCCACAATGAGCAGTTCTTC CASTPGTVHNEQFF
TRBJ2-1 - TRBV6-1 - TGTGCCAGCAGCCCAATCAGGGCAGATGAGCAGTTCTTC CASSPIRADEQFF
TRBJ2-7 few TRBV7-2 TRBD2 TGTGCCAGCAGCTTGACCGGGAGGTCGTACGAGCAGTACTTC CASSLTGRSYEQYF
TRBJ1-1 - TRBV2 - TGTGCCAGCACCGCGGCTGGGAACACTGAAGCTTTCTTT CASTAAGNTEAFF
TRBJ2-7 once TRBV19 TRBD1 TGTGCCAGTAGTCCATGGACAGGGGACTACGAGCAGTACTTC CASSPWTGDYEQYF
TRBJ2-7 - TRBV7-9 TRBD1 TGTTCCAGCAGCCCGGGACAGTCCTACGAGCAGTACTTC CSSSPGQSYEQYF
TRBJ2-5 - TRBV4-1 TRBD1 TGCGCCAGCAGCCAAGACATAGGGGGCTTGGAGACCCAGTACTTC CASSQDIGGLETQYF
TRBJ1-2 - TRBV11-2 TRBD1 TGTGCCAGCAGGTCCCTCGGACAGGGATATGGCTACACCTTC CASRSLGQGYGYTF
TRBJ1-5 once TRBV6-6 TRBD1 TGTGCCAGCAGTGGAGACTACAGGGGTAGCAATCAGCCCCAGCATTTT CASSGDYRGSNQPQHF
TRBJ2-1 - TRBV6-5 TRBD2 TGTGCCAGCAGTTCAGCGGGAGGGCCAAATGAGCAGTTCTTC CASSSAGGPNEQFF
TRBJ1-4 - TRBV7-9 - TGTTCCAGCAGCTTAGCTGCAGGAGGTAATGAAAAACTGTTTTTT CSSSLAAGGNEKLFF
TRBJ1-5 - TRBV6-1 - TGTGCCAGCAGTGAAGAGGGAGGTAGAAGTCAGCCCCAGCATTTT CASSEEGGRSQPQHF
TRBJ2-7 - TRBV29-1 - TGCAGCGTTGAGGCAGGGCCGTACGAGCAGTACTTC CSVEAGPYEQYF
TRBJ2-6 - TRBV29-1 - TGCAGCGCTGTGGACAGAGACTCTGGGGCCAACGTCCTGACTTTC CSAVDRDSGANVLTF
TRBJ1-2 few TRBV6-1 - TGTGCCGCAGTCCGGACAGCGATCTATGGCTACACCTTC CAAVRTAIYGYTF